This T cell receptor (beta chain) was observed in a study of post-analysis software for immune sequencing data. Across the study: Relapsing-remitting, secondary progressive and progressive-relapsing forms made up the multiple sclerosis disease courses. Points from the study as a whole: Clustering by F measure revealed strong co-clustering among samples prepared together in one batch. Controls had significantly higher normalized Chao1 diversity than multiple sclerosis patients. TRBV5-6, TRBV5-1 and TRBV20-1 were among five TRBV segments more frequent in patients than controls.

CDR3 length equals 15 residues. Germline V gene sequence: CDR1 LNHNV, CDR2 YYDKDF (reference sequence). As for this clonotype: The antigen is undetermined. An end of the junction does not agree with germline; a read error may underlie this.

Built from TCR beta cDNA, the libraries had unique molecular identifiers in them. Starting from about 0.98 to 11 million T cells, the study yielded 460,000 or so cDNA molecules. One entry per CDR3 protein results from TCRdb running MiXCR on the PCR reads. The sample consists of 450,000 to 650,000 distinct CDR3 sequences, around 40% of them appearing once. The receptor was isolated from a girl between 10 and 17 years old with multiple sclerosis. Material for sequencing was blood. The genes are TRBV15 and TRBJ2-1; weak D call: TRBD1 (5 bases). The CDR3 coding sequence is TGTGCCACCGGCAGAGACAGCTCTTATTACAATGAGCAGTTCTTC. It translates to CATGRDSSYYNEQFF.